One and the same sample provided the 22 T cell receptor beta chains below, sequenced in a study of blood T cells in healthy people across ages. Then a second PCR, running about 7 to 11 cycles, was carried out with a sample-barcoded 5' primer and a J-beta primer mix. TCRdb redid the calling of the 5' RACE reads with MiXCR, one entry per CDR3 protein. The sample includes around 900,000 distinct CDR3 sequences, 51% of them seen just once. Sequencing was performed on blood. The receptors come from a woman aged 60-75 years in good health.

The V gene is TRBV11-2, the J gene TRBJ1-4; D gene ambiguous. Trimming removed 7 bases from V and 5 bases from J, with 17 bases in between. Germline values: CDR1 SGHAT, CDR2 FQNNGV. CDR3 length: 15 amino acids. The CDR3 loop is CASTAGGTGNEKLFF. In nucleotides, the CDR3 is TGTGCCAGCACCGCGGGAGGCACCGGGAATGAAAAACTGTTTTTT.

This clonotype showed up just a few times. The chain carries TRBV20-1 and TRBJ2-7; 8 bases match TRBD1. The V and J ends lost 0 bases and 3 bases, in that order; junction bases with no gene match: 13. This CDR3 is 17 amino acids long. Germline V gene lookup returns CDR1 DFQATT and CDR2 SNEGSKA (reference sequence). The CDR3 DNA reads as TGCAGTGCTAGAGATTGGACGACAGGGGACCCGTACTACGAGCAGTACTTC. Protein sequence: CSARDWTTGDPYYEQYF.

This clonotype was recorded a few times. The chain joins TRBV28 to TRBJ2-5, with TRBD1 matching 7 bases. The CDR3 length is 14 residues. V dropped 4 bases and J dropped 4; count of bases not matched to a gene: 6. Per the germline V gene, CDR1 is MDHEN and CDR2 is SYDVKM. CDR3 nucleotides: TGTGCCAGCAGTTCTTACCGGGACAGAGAGACCCAGTACTTC. Translation: CASSSYRDRETQYF.

The chain uses TRBV5-1 and TRBJ1-4; TRBD1 is a possible D gene (5 bases). Germline V gene data show CDR1 as SGHRS and CDR2 as YFSETQ. V lost 5 bases and J 7 bases, leaving 15 bases between the germline ends. The CDR3 consists of 14 residues. The CDR3 sequence: CASRVDNEGEKLFF. For the CDR3, the DNA is TGCGCCAGCAGGGTGGACAACGAGGGTGAAAAACTGTTTTTT.

The chain employs TRBV3-1 and TRBJ2-7; no definite D call. This CDR3 spans 16 amino acids. Germline-derived CDR1 and CDR2 are LGHDT and YNNKEL (reference sequence). V dropped 1 base and J dropped 3 bases, with 16 bases sitting between them. The CDR3 DNA follows: TGTGCCAGCAGCCAAGGTTGGGTCCAGGTCGACTACGAGCAGTACTTC. Its translation: CASSQGWVQVDYEQYF.

This clonotype showed up many times. The chain joins TRBV3-1 to TRBJ2-7, with TRBD1 as a possible D gene (6 bases). Trimming cost V 4 bases and J 0 bases, with 13 bases left between them. Germline V gene data show CDR1 as LGHDT and CDR2 as YNNKEL (reference sequence). The CDR3 extends over 15 amino acids. The CDR3 sequence: CASSPYTGLSYEQYF. The CDR3 DNA reads as TGTGCCAGCAGCCCGTACACAGGGCTCTCCTACGAGCAGTACTTC.

The genes are TRBV6-2 or TRBV6-3 and TRBJ2-2, with D tentatively TRBD1 or TRBD2 (6 bases each). The germline V gene encodes CDR1 MNHEY and CDR2 SVGEGT. The CDR3 runs to 15 residues. Trimming took off 6 bases at V and 2 bases at J, with 13 bases between the two ends. CDR3 amino acids: CASRDGGGNTGELFF. CDR3 in DNA: TGTGCCAGCAGGGATGGAGGGGGAAACACCGGGGAGCTGTTTTTT.

The table lists this clonotype with a few counts. The chain links TRBV24-1 to TRBJ2-2; 9 bases fit TRBD2. V trimming: 7 bases; J trimming: 2 bases; junction bases outside the gene matches: 1. This CDR3 region has 14 residues. CDR1 is KGHDR and CDR2 is SFDVKD in the germline V gene. In DNA form, the CDR3 reads TGTGCCACCAGAGCGGGAGGTAACACCGGGGAGCTGTTTTTT. Amino acids: CATRAGGNTGELFF.

J is TRBJ1-5 and V is TRBV3-1, with D unresolved. With 3 bases removed from V and 6 bases from J, the gap between germline ends came to 12 bases. CDR1 and CDR2 (germline): LGHDT, YNNKEL (reference sequence). CDR3 length equals 14 residues. CDR3 in DNA: TGTGCCAGCAGCCAGGGAGTTCAATCTCAGCCCCAGCATTTT. It translates to CASSQGVQSQPQHF.

The chain joins TRBV7-9 to TRBJ1-2; 8 positions match TRBD1. The CDR3 runs to 14 residues. CDR1 and CDR2 (germline): SEHNR, FQNEAQ (reference sequence). The V gene end was trimmed by 5 bases and the J gene end by 6 bases; junction bases not matched to a gene: 8. The CDR3 spells CASSATGAGNGYTF. The CDR3 region has the DNA TGTGCCAGCAGCGCGACAGGGGCGGGTAATGGCTACACCTTC.

This clonotype came up a few times. This chain joins TRBV6-6 and TRBJ2-3; D may be TRBD1 or TRBD2 (5 bases each). Trimming took 0 bases from V and 3 from J, leaving 10 bases between them. This CDR3 spans 15 amino acids. The germline gives CDR1 MNHNY, CDR2 SVGAGI (reference sequence). The CDR3 DNA reads TGTGCCAGCAGTTACTCTCGCTGGGGGACAGATACGCAGTATTTT. This sequence encodes CASSYSRWGTDTQYF.

This clonotype was observed a handful of times. This chain uses TRBV6-6 with TRBJ2-6; D is uncertain. With 2 bases removed from V and 0 bases from J, the gap between germline ends came to 8 bases. The CDR3 sequence is 16 residues long. CDR1 is MNHNY and CDR2 is SVGAGI in the germline V gene (reference sequence). The CDR3 spells CASSYLGTSGANVLTF. CDR3 nucleotides: TGTGCCAGCAGTTACCTGGGAACCTCTGGGGCCAACGTCCTGACTTTC.

This clonotype was seen repeatedly, ten times or more. CDR3 region: CASSIKEGQKLPDTQYF. The DNA of the CDR3 is TGTGCCAGCAGTATTAAGGAAGGACAGAAACTGCCAGATACGCAGTATTTT. The chain uses TRBV2 and TRBJ2-3; D might be TRBD1 (6 bases). CDR1 and CDR2 from the germline V gene are SNHLY and FYNNEI. V dropped 5 bases and J dropped 4 bases, with 22 bases sitting between them. CDR3 length: 17 amino acids.

CDR3 residues: CASSLLDPSDTQYF. In DNA, the CDR3 is TGTGCCAGCAGCTTACTGGACCCGTCGGATACGCAGTATTTT. V is TRBV7-9 and J is TRBJ2-3; D remains ambiguous. Deletions cut 2 bases from V and 6 bases from J, with 12 bases between. The CDR3 sequence is 14 residues long. Germline V lookup: CDR1 SEHNR, CDR2 FQNEAQ (reference sequence).

The chain carries TRBV5-1 and TRBJ2-1; TRBD2 agrees at 8 bases. With 3 bases clipped from V and 3 bases from J, the junction kept 8 bases outside the gene matches. The CDR3 has 16 residues. CDR1 and CDR2 (germline): SGHRS, YFSETQ. CDR3 loop: CASSYGGGSRYNEQFF. Written as DNA, the CDR3 is TGCGCCAGCAGCTACGGGGGGGGGTCACGCTACAATGAGCAGTTCTTC.

With respect to this clonotype: This may be a read error: a much more frequent sequence differs by one nucleotide. The chain employs TRBV12-3 or TRBV12-4 and TRBJ2-4; 7 bases match TRBD2. V gave up 1 base and J gave up 13 bases; unmatched junction bases: 13. The CDR3 extends over 15 amino acids. The CDR3 reads CASSLGRAGNNEQYF. The CDR3, as DNA: TGTGCCAGCAGTTTAGGGCGAGCGGGGAACAATGAGCAGTACTTC.

This clonotype occurred a few times. The chain has TRBV29-1 and TRBJ2-3; D might be TRBD1 (6 bases). CDR3 length equals 15 residues. The V and J ends lost 8 bases and 2 bases respectively, with 20 bases between them. Germline V gene lookup returns CDR1 SQVTM and CDR2 ANQGSEA. The CDR3 bases are TGCAGCTCTGAGGGGGATGGGGTCCTCACAGATACGCAGTATTTT. The encoded protein is CSSEGDGVLTDTQYF.

This clonotype was picked up one time. The CDR3 region has the DNA TGTGCCAGCAGCTTACCGTCCGGGACAGGGAGTCAGCCCCAGCATTTT. Protein product: CASSLPSGTGSQPQHF. The chain recombines TRBV7-8 with TRBJ1-5, with 9 nucleotides matching TRBD1. V lost 2 bases, J lost 6 bases, and 8 bases stayed unmatched. The CDR3 extends over 16 amino acids. Germline assignment: CDR1 SGHVS and CDR2 FQNEAQ.

A few counts support this clonotype. The gene calls are TRBV28 and TRBJ2-7; no definite D call. V was clipped by 7 bases and J by 2 bases, with 9 bases between them. The CDR3 spans 12 residues. CDR1 and CDR2 (germline): MDHEN, SYDVKM. The CDR3 here is CASIGEAYEQYF. The CDR3 bases are TGTGCCAGCATTGGGGAAGCCTACGAGCAGTACTTC.

This clonotype was recorded once. The J gene is TRBJ2-7, the V gene TRBV9, with 7 nucleotides matching TRBD2. CDR3 length equals 18 residues. V was pared by 0 bases and J by 4 bases, with 16 bases of the junction left unmatched. Germline CDR1 is SGDLS and CDR2 is YYNGEE. CDR3 in DNA: TGTGCCAGCAGCGTAGCCACGAGCGGGAAGGGGTTTTTGTACGAGCAGTACTTC. Amino acid sequence: CASSVATSGKGFLYEQYF. Full variable domain (rest looked up from reference TRBV9 and TRBJ2-7): DSGVTQTPKHLITATGQRVTLRCSPRSGDLSVYWYQQSLDQGLQFLIQYYNGEERAKGNILERFSAQQFPDLHSELNLSSLELGDSALYFCASSVATSGKGFLYEQYFGPGTRLTVT.

The chain is built from TRBV6-6 and TRBJ1-5, with D unresolved. V was pared by 1 base and J by 6 bases, with 10 bases between. There are 14 residues in the CDR3. Per germline, CDR1 MNHNY and CDR2 SVGAGI (reference sequence). CDR3 sequence: CASSYLRAIQPQHF. In DNA form, the CDR3 reads TGTGCCAGCAGTTACTTGAGGGCCATTCAGCCCCAGCATTTT.

This rearrangement joins TRBV12-5 to TRBJ2-2; D not certain. The germline V and J ends were trimmed by 1 base and 1 base, with 13 bases remaining between them. This CDR3 spans 17 amino acids. Germline CDR1 is LGHNT and CDR2 is FRNRAP. The CDR3 nucleotides read TGTGCTAGTGGTTTGGACCCGGCACAGAAGAACACCGGGGAGCTGTTTTTT. Amino acid sequence: CASGLDPAQKNTGELFF.